One sample yielded the 9 T cell receptor beta chains listed below, sequenced in a study of T cell repertoires in cytomegalovirus infection. TCRdb itself ran the reads through MiXCR, one entry per CDR3 protein. The sample lists around 240,000 distinct CDR3 sequences; 22% were seen once. Sequencing used CD8+ T cells from PBMCs. Receptors were obtained from a human donor in good health (CMV status not recorded). Some clones in this sample may be carry-over from other donors' samples.

This clonotype was counted at least ten times. The rearrangement uses TRBV28 and TRBJ1-2; D remains unclear. This CDR3 spans 14 amino acids. Germline V gene sequence: CDR1 MDHEN, CDR2 SYDVKM. Trimming cost V 3 bases and J 1 base, with 9 bases left between them. CDR3 residues: CASSFFGDNYGYTF. The CDR3 DNA is TGTGCCAGCAGTTTTTTTGGGGATAACTATGGCTACACCTTC.

This chain uses TRBV2 with TRBJ2-5, with TRBD2 identical over 8 bases. Trimming cost V 8 bases and J 2 bases; bases outside gene matches: 7. The CDR3 has 14 amino acids. The V gene's germline CDR1 is SNHLY and CDR2 FYNNEI. The chain's CDR3 is CASYSGDGQETQYF. The DNA for the CDR3 is TGTGCCAGCTATAGCGGGGATGGGCAAGAGACCCAGTACTTC.

The chain uses TRBV12-3 or TRBV12-4 and TRBJ2-7, with a tentative D call TRBD2 (7 bases). This CDR3 spans 14 amino acids. Trimming stripped 5 bases from V and 6 bases from J, with 17 bases between. For the CDR3, the DNA is TGTGCCAGCAGTGGGGGCCTGGGAGGGGTCGAGCAGTACTTC. The encoded protein is CASSGGLGGVEQYF.

The genes are TRBV3-1 and TRBJ2-7; maybe TRBD2 (5 bases). CDR3 size: 15 residues. Germline lookup yields CDR1 LGHDT and CDR2 YNNKEL (reference sequence). V lost 5 bases and J 4 bases, leaving 18 bases between the germline ends. The CDR3 bases are TGTGCCAGCAGCTCGGGTAGCGCGAGGCTTTACGAGCAGTACTTC. It specifies CASSSGSARLYEQYF.

The rearrangement links TRBV20-1 to TRBJ2-1; TRBD2 agrees at 9 bases. CDR1 is DFQATT, CDR2 SNEGSKA, per germline (reference sequence). CDR3 size: 16 residues. The trim removed 8 bases at V and 3 bases at J, leaving 14 bases unmatched. The CDR3 protein is CSIPGLAVRSYNEQFF. The DNA of the CDR3 is TGCAGTATACCGGGACTAGCCGTTAGAAGCTACAATGAGCAGTTCTTC.

The chain joins TRBV7-6 to TRBJ1-1; the D gene is possibly TRBD1 (6 bases). The CDR3 totals 15 residues. V lost 3 bases and J 1 base, leaving 12 bases between the germline ends. Germline V gives CDR1 SGHVS, CDR2 FNYEAQ. This CDR3 is CASSFLLGANTEAFF. CDR3 DNA sequence: TGTGCCAGCAGCTTTCTTTTGGGGGCGAACACTGAAGCTTTCTTT.

This clonotype has only a few counts. The chain combines TRBV2 with TRBJ2-5, with D maybe TRBD2 (6 bases). V was shortened by 8 bases and J by 2 bases, with 15 bases between the two germline ends. The CDR3 runs to 14 residues. Germline values: CDR1 SNHLY, CDR2 FYNNEI. The CDR3 protein is CASLSGDSQETQYF. In nucleotides, the CDR3 is TGTGCCAGCCTCTCGGGAGACAGTCAAGAGACCCAGTACTTC.

Only a few counts were recorded for this clonotype. The J gene is TRBJ1-4, the V gene TRBV7-8; D is uncertain. CDR3 length equals 16 residues. V was clipped by 1 base and J by 7 bases, with 16 bases between them. The germline CDR1 and CDR2 sequences are SGHVS and FQNEAQ. CDR3 nucleotides: TGTGCCAGCAGCTTAGGCGCCTTGGGAGGTGGTGAAAAACTGTTTTTT. Translation: CASSLGALGGGEKLFF.

This clonotype has only a few counts. The chain couples TRBV12-3 or TRBV12-4 to TRBJ1-1, with 7 nucleotides matching TRBD1. The V gene end was trimmed by 2 bases and the J gene end by 5 bases; junction bases not matched to a gene: 2. The CDR3 covers 13 residues. The CDR3 DNA is TGTGCCAGCAGTTTAACAGGGGCAACTGAAGCTTTCTTT. It codes for CASSLTGATEAFF.